This entry lists 17 T cell receptor beta chains sequenced from one sample in a study of PD-L1 blockade in urothelial cancer. Only in-frame clones appear in the TCRdb table, and some are missing; sequencing was by immunoSEQ multiplex PCR. The sample contains 45,000 to 60,000 clones, about 88% of which appear only once. Time point of the sample: peripheral blood 6 weeks after treatment start. The sample consisted of PBMCs, taken around atezolizumab (anti-PD-L1) treatment. The source is a man aged 55 to 70 with urothelial cancer.

The chain carries TRBV28 and TRBJ2-7, with D perhaps matching TRBD2 (6 bases). Trimming pared 2 bases from V and 2 bases from J, leaving 13 bases between. The CDR3 has 15 residues. The germline gives CDR1 MDHEN, CDR2 SYDVKM. The CDR3 region has the DNA TGTGCCAGCAGTTTAAGCGTGTGGACTACCTACGAGCAGTACTTC. Protein product: CASSLSVWTTYEQYF.

The chain employs TRBV18 and TRBJ2-3; D is perhaps TRBD1 (5 bases). From germline, CDR1 is KGHSH and CDR2 LQKENI. V was shortened by 4 bases and J by 4 bases, with 18 bases between the two germline ends. This CDR3 has 16 amino acids. The DNA of the CDR3 is TGTGCCAGCTCACATCCCCCTAGGGCAGGGTCAGATACGCAGTATTTT. This codes for CASSHPPRAGSDTQYF.

This clone has just a few counts. The V and J genes are TRBV5-4 and TRBJ2-7, with D perhaps TRBD2 (5 bases). Trimming shortened V by 0 bases and J by 5 bases, and 6 bases separated the two germline ends. CDR1 SGHNT and CDR2 YYREEE come from the germline V gene (reference sequence). The CDR3 has 12 amino acids. CDR3 bases: TGTGCCAGCAGCTTGGGGAGGAACGAGCAGTACTTC. Translated, it gives CASSLGRNEQYF.

V and J are TRBV5-1 and TRBJ2-1; D is uncertain. The CDR3 is 12 amino acids. Germline CDR1 reads SGHRS; CDR2 reads YFSETQ. Trimming shortened V by 0 bases and J by 8 bases, and 6 bases separated the two germline ends. The CDR3: CASSLDRDEQFF. For the CDR3, the DNA is TGCGCCAGCAGCTTGGACCGGGATGAGCAGTTCTTC.

This rearrangement joins TRBV5-1 to TRBJ1-3; D is undetermined. Germline V gene lookup returns CDR1 SGHRS and CDR2 YFSETQ. V was trimmed by 0 bases and J by 0 bases, leaving 10 bases between them. The CDR3 has 16 residues. CDR3 region: CASSLGAGASGNTIYF. DNA for the CDR3: TGCGCCAGCAGCTTGGGGGCCGGTGCCTCTGGAAACACCATATATTTT.

The chain joins TRBV6-4 to TRBJ2-7; D ambiguous. The germline V gene has CDR1 MRHNA and CDR2 SNTAGT. The germline V and J ends were trimmed by 2 bases and 2 bases, with 10 bases remaining between them. The CDR3 contains 14 residues. The CDR3 DNA sequence: TGTGCCAGCAGTGACATGGGCCCAACCTACGAGCAGTACTTC. The encoded protein is CASSDMGPTYEQYF.

The rearrangement uses TRBV6-1 and TRBJ2-7; 10 bases align to TRBD1. In germline, CDR1 is MNHNS, CDR2 SASEGT. The CDR3 has 15 amino acids. V dropped 6 bases and J dropped 3; count of bases not matched to a gene: 8. The CDR3 reads CASRTLRDRGYEQYF. CDR3 bases: TGTGCCAGCAGGACCCTCCGGGACAGGGGCTACGAGCAGTACTTC.

This chain links TRBV10-1 with TRBJ2-1, with 7 bases aligning to TRBD2. CDR1 and CDR2 (germline): WNHNN, SYGVQD (reference sequence). V was pared by 4 bases and J by 2 bases, with 5 bases of the junction left unmatched. The CDR3 spans 15 residues. CDR3 nucleotides: TGCGCCAGCAGTGTATCGGGAGGCCCCTACAATGAGCAGTTCTTC. Amino acid sequence: CASSVSGGPYNEQFF.

The V gene is TRBV11-2, the J gene TRBJ2-2, with D unresolved. CDR1 and CDR2 from the germline V gene are SGHAT and FQNNGV. The CDR3 extends over 14 amino acids. Trimming shortened V by 3 bases and J by 6 bases, and 11 bases separated the two germline ends. This chain's CDR3 is CASSLVSGPGELFF. The DNA of the CDR3 is TGTGCCAGCAGCTTGGTCAGTGGCCCCGGGGAGCTGTTTTTT.

This clone was observed a single time. This chain uses TRBV5-1 with TRBJ2-2, with 8 positions matching TRBD2. The CDR3 runs 14 residues. V dropped 7 bases and J dropped 4; count of bases not matched to a gene: 6. Germline V lookup: CDR1 SGHRS, CDR2 YFSETQ. The CDR3 region is CASQSAGGTGELFF. The CDR3 region has the DNA TGCGCCAGCCAGAGCGCGGGGGGCACCGGGGAGCTGTTTTTT.

CDR3 nucleotides: TGTGCCAGCAGTTCCCCGGGACAGGGGGCTTCGGGGGAGCTGTTTTTT. Translation: CASSSPGQGASGELFF. The V and J genes are TRBV27 and TRBJ2-2; the match to TRBD1 covers 12 bases. Germline V CDR1 and CDR2: MNHEY, SMNVEV (reference sequence). With V trimmed by 4 bases and J by 8 bases, 8 bases remained unmatched. CDR3 size: 16 residues.

The V and J genes are TRBV4-3 and TRBJ2-5; D perhaps matches TRBD1 (6 bases). This CDR3 is 13 amino acids long. V was trimmed by 0 bases and J by 4 bases, leaving 6 bases between them. Germline CDR1 LGHNA, CDR2 YSLEER. CDR3 DNA: TGCGCCAGCAGCCAAGAAGGGGGAGAGACCCAGTACTTC. It codes for CASSQEGGETQYF.

The J gene is TRBJ2-7, the V gene TRBV5-1; 10 nucleotides agree with TRBD1. V was pared by 0 bases and J by 6 bases, with 9 bases of the junction left unmatched. Germline lookup yields CDR1 SGHRS and CDR2 YFSETQ. The CDR3 has 16 residues. DNA for the CDR3: TGCGCCAGCAGCTTGGAGGCGAGGACAGGGGGGACCGAGCAGTACTTC. Its translation: CASSLEARTGGTEQYF.

The J gene is TRBJ1-3, the V gene TRBV6-5; 7 nucleotides line up with TRBD1. V gave up 2 bases and J gave up 5 bases; unmatched junction bases: 6. The CDR3 length is 15 residues. Germline V gives CDR1 MNHEY, CDR2 SVGAGI. This CDR3 reads CASSYTRQGRNTIYF. CDR3 DNA sequence: TGTGCCAGCAGTTACACGCGACAGGGACGAAACACCATATATTTT.

V usage is TRBV10-2 and J usage is TRBJ1-1; D remains ambiguous. Germline V lookup: CDR1 WSHSY, CDR2 SAAADI. This CDR3 comprises 12 residues. Trimming removed 3 bases at V and 4 bases at J, with 6 bases between. The CDR3 is CASSEQITEAFF. Here the CDR3 DNA reads TGCGCCAGCAGTGAACAGATCACTGAAGCTTTCTTT.

This chain uses TRBV6-5 with TRBJ2-3; no clear D. The CDR3 contains 13 residues. Germline CDR1 is MNHEY and CDR2 is SVGAGI. Trimming took 5 bases from V and 6 from J, leaving 12 bases between them. The CDR3 loop is CASSPTARDTQYF. The CDR3 DNA reads TGTGCCAGCAGTCCTACCGCACGGGATACGCAGTATTTT.

The rearrangement joins TRBV10-1 to TRBJ1-1; 8 nucleotides align to TRBD1. Looked up from germline, CDR1 is WNHNN and CDR2 is SYGVQD (reference sequence). The CDR3 is 12 residues long. V gave up 5 bases and J gave up 8 bases; unmatched junction bases: 4. CDR3: CASSSGQAEAFF. CDR3 bases: TGCGCCAGCAGTTCGGGACAGGCCGAAGCTTTCTTT.